This entry lists 24 T cell receptor beta chains sequenced from one sample in a study of blood T cells in healthy people across ages. A second about 7 to 12 cycle PCR used barcoded and J-beta primers. MiXCR, applied by TCRdb to the 5' RACE reads, yields one record per CDR3 protein. The sample has roughly 1.7 million distinct CDR3 sequences; almost 35% are singletons. Sample: blood. All receptors come from a woman younger than 45 in good health.

V and J are TRBV18 and TRBJ2-5; D gene ambiguous. This CDR3 has 13 residues. V shed 6 bases and J shed 2 bases, with 10 bases lying between them. Germline V gives CDR1 KGHSH, CDR2 LQKENI. CDR3 nucleotides: TGTGCCAGCTCCCTCGATGAGCAAGAGACCCAGTACTTC. Amino acid sequence: CASSLDEQETQYF.

At least ten counts were recorded for this clonotype. CDR3 in DNA: TGTGCCATCAGTAGCTACCACAGGGGCGACCTTGAAGAGACCCAGTACTTC. This codes for CAISSYHRGDLEETQYF. The chain carries TRBV10-3 and TRBJ2-5, with 7 bases matching TRBD1. The CDR3 totals 17 residues. Germline CDR1 is ENHRY and CDR2 is SYGVKD. Losses at the gene ends were 5 bases for V and 3 bases for J; bases not matched to a gene: 15.

For this clonotype: This may arise from a read error, as a much more abundant clone is one base away. CDR3 amino acids: CSLSSGANVLTF. The DNA of the CDR3 is TGTTCCCTAAGCTCTGGGGCCAACGTCCTGACTTTC. The chain combines TRBV7-9 with TRBJ2-6; the D is unclear. The germline V gene encodes CDR1 SEHNR and CDR2 FQNEAQ (reference sequence). CDR3 length: 12 amino acids.

In this sample, this clonotype turned up once. Since the CDR3 does not end with the conserved phenylalanine or tryptophan, this likely comes from a read error. The limits of the CDR3 on the DNA are not certain, so only TCRdb's listed CDR3 is given. The chain couples TRBV21-1 to TRBJ2-1; the D segment call TRBD2 is taken from the table without a DNA check. TRBV21-1 is recorded as a pseudogene. The CDR3 is 14 amino acids in total, end residues counted. CDR3 region: CASSKAERGGEQFL.

As for this clonotype: Compared with germline, one end of the junction differs, possibly owing to a read error. The chain links TRBV28 to TRBJ1-5, with a tentative D call TRBD1 (5 bases). Germline-derived CDR1 and CDR2 are MDHEN and SYDVKM. This CDR3 has 16 amino acids. CDR3 residues: CTSSFIGDGSSQPQHF. The CDR3 DNA follows: TGTACCAGCAGTTTTATAGGGGACGGGAGTAGTCAGCCCCAGCATTTT. Looking up the rest from reference TRBV28 and TRBJ1-5 gives the full variable domain: DVKVTQSSRYLVKRTGEKVFLECVQDMDHENMFWYRQDPGLGLRLIYFSYDVKMKEKGDIPEGYSVSREKKERFSLILESASTNQTSMYLCTSSFIGDGSSQPQHFGDGTRLSIL.

The chain links TRBV20-1 to TRBJ2-1, with 8 bases that match TRBD1. Trimming took 3 bases from V and 4 from J; bases not matched to a gene: 5. The CDR3 contains 14 residues. Germline V lookup: CDR1 DFQATT, CDR2 SNEGSKA (reference sequence). The CDR3 nucleotides read TGCAGTGCTAGTAAGGGACAGGTATACAATGAGCAGTTCTTC. It is translated as CSASKGQVYNEQFF.

This clonotype was seen at least ten times. The rearrangement links TRBV4-1 to TRBJ1-1; D unresolved. CDR3 size: 13 residues. V lost 3 bases to trimming and J lost 2 bases, with 7 bases between them. From germline, CDR1 is MGHRA and CDR2 YSYEKL. For the CDR3, the DNA is TGCGCCAGCAGCCAGACGGCAAACACTGAAGCTTTCTTT. The encoded protein is CASSQTANTEAFF.

The V and J genes are TRBV5-1 and TRBJ2-2, with 11 bases that match TRBD1. V lost 5 bases to trimming and J lost 4 bases; unmatched junction nucleotides: 4. Germline CDR1 SGHRS, CDR2 YFSETQ. The CDR3 has 15 amino acids. The CDR3 DNA is TGCGCCAGCAGGATGGGGACAGGGGGCACCGGGGAGCTGTTTTTT. It is translated as CASRMGTGGTGELFF. The complete variable domain, with remaining parts taken from reference TRBV5-1 and TRBJ2-2, reads KAGVTQTPRYLIKTRGQQVTLSCSPISGHRSVSWYQQTPGQGLQFLFEYFSETQRNKGNFPGRFSGRQFSNSRSEMNVSTLELGDSALYLCASRMGTGGTGELFFGEGSRLTVL.

This clonotype was observed a handful of times. The gene calls are TRBV12-3 or TRBV12-4 and TRBJ1-1; D perhaps matches TRBD1 (6 bases). This CDR3 spans 14 amino acids. V was clipped by 6 bases and J by 0 bases, with 11 bases between them. The CDR3 loop reads CASRPGTLNTEAFF. The CDR3 DNA follows: TGTGCCAGCAGACCTGGGACACTGAACACTGAAGCTTTCTTT.

Turning to this clonotype: Given a much more abundant clone one base away, this may be a read error. V usage is TRBV29-1 and J usage is TRBJ2-5; possible D gene TRBD2, 6 bases. With the DNA end fitting TRBJ2-7 better, the J assignment may be wrong. Germline V lookup: CDR1 SQVTM, CDR2 ANQGSEA. CDR3 length: 11 residues. CDR3 in amino acids: CSVDGGYEQYF. CDR3 coding DNA: TGCAGCGTTGACGGGGGCTACGAGCAGTACTTC.

This clonotype has only a few counts. CDR3 DNA: TGTGCCAGCAGTTTACAAGTAAGGCCTGAGCAGTTCTTC. Translating it yields CASSLQVRPEQFF. The chain recombines TRBV12-3 or TRBV12-4 with TRBJ2-1; D call uncertain. The ends were cut back, 2 bases at V and 9 bases at J, with 11 bases in the middle. The CDR3 is 13 amino acids.

This clonotype has more than one count but fewer than ten. The V call is TRBV12-3 or TRBV12-4, the J call TRBJ1-1; D not resolved. Trimming removed 6 bases at V and 8 bases at J, with 13 bases between. The CDR3 is 12 residues long. The CDR3 DNA reads TGTGCCAGCAGCTTCGGACTTCCAGAAGCTTTCTTT. Its translation is CASSFGLPEAFF.

This clonotype was counted many times. The chain uses TRBV4-2 and TRBJ2-7, with TRBD2 matching 7 bases. This CDR3 comprises 15 residues. CDR1 and CDR2 (germline): LGHNA, YNFKEQ. Losses at the gene ends were 0 bases for V and 3 bases for J; bases not matched to a gene: 5. This CDR3 reads CASSQEGSGNYEQYF. Written as DNA, the CDR3 is TGTGCCAGCAGCCAAGAAGGGAGCGGGAACTACGAGCAGTACTTC.

The rearrangement links TRBV2 to TRBJ2-5; a weak D match, TRBD2 (6 bases). Trimming took 6 bases from V and 5 from J, leaving 13 bases between them. The CDR3 length is 13 residues. Germline loops: CDR1 SNHLY, CDR2 FYNNEI. CDR3 amino acids: CASSRESLETQYF. CDR3 nucleotides: TGTGCCAGCAGCCGGGAGTCTCTGGAGACCCAGTACTTC.

This clonotype turned up a few times. The chain combines TRBV3-1 with TRBJ2-7; a possible D gene is TRBD1 (6 bases). V was pared by 5 bases and J by 0 bases, with 14 bases between. Germline lookup yields CDR1 LGHDT and CDR2 YNNKEL (reference sequence). The CDR3 contains 15 residues. In DNA, the CDR3 is TGTGCCAGCAGCGGACAGTTCCAAAGCTCCTACGAGCAGTACTTC. Translating it yields CASSGQFQSSYEQYF.

V and J are TRBV6-1 and TRBJ2-5; 7 bases match TRBD1. The CDR3 has 13 amino acids. Looked up from germline, CDR1 is MNHNS and CDR2 is SASEGT. The junction had 2 bases not matched to a gene; V was cut back by 3 bases and J by 4 bases. Written as DNA, the CDR3 is TGTGCCAGCAGTGAGACAGGGATAGAGACCCAGTACTTC. It yields the protein CASSETGIETQYF.

The sample holds a few counts of this clonotype. The rearrangement joins TRBV14 to TRBJ1-2; perhaps TRBD1 as D (5 bases). This CDR3 is 14 amino acids long. V lost 2 bases and J 2 bases, leaving 9 bases between the germline ends. Germline CDR1 is SGHDN and CDR2 is FVKESK. CDR3 sequence reads: CASSQLGANYGYTF. The CDR3 nucleotides are TGTGCCAGCAGCCAATTAGGGGCGAACTATGGCTACACCTTC.

This chain uses TRBV9 with TRBJ1-6; 7 bases line up with TRBD1. Germline V gene data show CDR1 as SGDLS and CDR2 as YYNGEE. With V trimmed by 3 bases and J by 0 bases, 12 bases remained unmatched. The CDR3 has 19 amino acids. CDR3 residues: CASSARDRLQNSYNSPLHF. CDR3 nucleotide sequence: TGTGCCAGCAGCGCCAGGGACAGACTACAAAACTCCTATAATTCACCCCTCCACTTT.

The DNA of the CDR3 is TGCGCCAGCAGCCCCCTAGTGGGGGAGTACAATGAGCAGTTCTTC. As protein: CASSPLVGEYNEQFF. This chain uses TRBV4-1 with TRBJ2-1; D may be TRBD1 or TRBD2 (5 bases each). The CDR3 extends over 15 amino acids. Germline V CDR1 and CDR2: MGHRA, YSYEKL. V was cut by 4 bases and J by 4 bases, with 14 bases left in between.

The chain links TRBV7-9 to TRBJ1-2; 11 nucleotides line up with TRBD1. Germline V gives CDR1 SEHNR, CDR2 FQNEAQ (reference sequence). This CDR3 is built from 16 residues. The V gene end was trimmed by 8 bases and the J gene end by 4 bases; junction bases not matched to a gene: 12. Written as DNA, the CDR3 is TGTGCCAGCGGACGATTCGGACAGGGGGCCTCCTATGGCTACACCTTC. Its translation: CASGRFGQGASYGYTF.

This clonotype has just a few counts. The chain uses TRBV7-9 and TRBJ2-1; 7 bases match TRBD2. The CDR3 extends over 15 amino acids. V shed 1 base, J shed 8 bases, and the junction held 8 bases outside the gene matches. CDR1 and CDR2 (germline): SEHNR, FQNEAQ (reference sequence). Written as DNA, the CDR3 is TGTGCCAGCAGCTTAGGCGGGAGAAAGGGAGATGAGCAGTTCTTC. Its protein product is CASSLGGRKGDEQFF.

For this clonotype: Germline is not matched at one junction end, which may reflect a read error. This chain uses TRBV6-6 with TRBJ2-7; 9 bases are shared with TRBD1. Germline assignment: CDR1 MNHNY and CDR2 SVGAGI (reference sequence). This CDR3 has 16 amino acids. The CDR3 DNA reads TGTGCCAGTAGTTACGGGACAGGGACGACCCCCTACGAGCAGTACTTC. This encodes CASSYGTGTTPYEQYF.

As for this clonotype: At one boundary the junction diverges from the germline segment, which might be a read error. This sequence joins TRBV6-2 or TRBV6-3 and TRBJ2-6; maybe TRBD1 (5 bases). CDR3 length equals 15 residues. Germline CDR1 MNHEY, CDR2 SVGEGT. CDR3 loop: CASGYRSAGANVRTF. The CDR3 DNA follows: TGTGCCAGCGGTTATAGGAGTGCTGGGGCCAACGTCCGGACTTTC.

This clonotype was recorded a few times. V is TRBV3-1 and J is TRBJ1-2; D is ambiguous. Trimming removed 4 bases at V and 4 bases at J, with 22 bases between. CDR1 LGHDT and CDR2 YNNKEL come from the germline V gene (reference sequence). There are 17 residues in the CDR3. The CDR3 reads CASSPGMSRVPSYGYTF. Here the CDR3 DNA reads TGTGCCAGCAGCCCGGGAATGTCTAGGGTTCCTTCCTATGGCTACACCTTC.